The 21 T cell receptor beta chains given below trace back to one sample, sequenced in a study of cytomegalovirus exposure and HLA in healthy donors. PCR amplification relied on 60 Vbeta primers (plus 13 Jbeta primers). This table comes from immunoSEQ multiplex PCR, and its TCRdb copy is limited to in-frame clones, with some not included. The sample shows 150,000 to 200,000 clones, about four fifths of them seen only once. The specimen was PBMCs. Every receptor here comes from a woman aged 18-29 years in good health and CMV-seropositive.

The DNA of the CDR3 is TGTGCCAGCAGCTTCGGGATCACCCGGGGGGAGACCCAGTACTTC. It specifies CASSFGITRGETQYF. V is TRBV5-4 and J is TRBJ2-5; the D gene is possibly TRBD2 (6 bases). This CDR3 has 15 residues. Germline CDR1 SGHNT, CDR2 YYREEE (reference sequence). Trimming took off 2 bases at V and 5 bases at J, with 16 bases between the two ends.

This clone was recorded only once. The chain links TRBV11-2 to TRBJ2-5; D possibly corresponds to TRBD2 (7 bases). The tail of the sequence fits TRBJ2-7 better, so the J call may be wrong. Germline V CDR1 and CDR2: SGHAT, FQNNGV. There are 14 residues in the CDR3. In DNA form, the CDR3 reads TGTGCCAGCAGTAGGCAGGGGACTACCTACGAGCAGTACTTC. Translated, it gives CASSRQGTTYEQYF.

This sequence joins TRBV5-8 and TRBJ1-1; 8 bases map to TRBD1. Germline lookup yields CDR1 SGHTS and CDR2 YDEGEE. J gave up 0 bases and V 7 bases, and 8 bases lay outside the gene matches. The CDR3 covers 15 residues. The CDR3 protein is CASGSGTGLNTEAFF. CDR3 DNA: TGTGCCAGCGGATCCGGGACAGGCCTGAACACTGAAGCTTTCTTT.

The CDR3 spells CASSYSLAGTYNEQFF. In DNA form, the CDR3 reads TGTGCCAGCAGTTACTCCCTAGCGGGGACCTACAATGAGCAGTTCTTC. The genes are TRBV6-5 and TRBJ2-1, with 9 bases fitting TRBD2. The CDR3 extends over 16 amino acids. V shed 0 bases and J 2 bases; nucleotides not matched to a gene: 2. Looked up from germline, CDR1 is MNHEY and CDR2 is SVGAGI.

This sequence joins TRBV5-1 and TRBJ2-1, with 15 bases identical to TRBD2. The trim removed 4 bases at V and 2 bases at J, leaving 10 bases unmatched. Germline-derived CDR1 and CDR2 are SGHRS and YFSETQ. The CDR3 totals 19 residues. In DNA form, the CDR3 reads TGCGCCAGCAGCCCGGGACTAGCGGGGGGCCTACGCCCCTACAATGAGCAGTTCTTC. Translating gives CASSPGLAGGLRPYNEQFF. Drawing the rest from reference TRBV5-1 and TRBJ2-1, the complete variable domain is KAGVTQTPRYLIKTRGQQVTLSCSPISGHRSVSWYQQTPGQGLQFLFEYFSETQRNKGNFPGRFSGRQFSNSRSEMNVSTLELGDSALYLCASSPGLAGGLRPYNEQFFGPGTRLTVL.

This chain uses TRBV5-1 with TRBJ1-1; D ambiguous. The CDR3 is 14 amino acids. Germline-derived CDR1 and CDR2 are SGHRS and YFSETQ. V was trimmed by 3 bases and J by 4 bases, leaving 13 bases between them. This CDR3 reads CASSSGVSGTEAFF. The CDR3 DNA reads TGCGCCAGCAGCTCCGGGGTATCGGGCACTGAAGCTTTCTTT. The full variable domain, with the rest looked up from reference TRBV5-1 and TRBJ1-1, is KAGVTQTPRYLIKTRGQQVTLSCSPISGHRSVSWYQQTPGQGLQFLFEYFSETQRNKGNFPGRFSGRQFSNSRSEMNVSTLELGDSALYLCASSSGVSGTEAFFGQGTRLTVV.

The chain carries TRBV6-1 and TRBJ2-7; 8 bases line up with TRBD1. V shed 4 bases, J shed 8 bases, and the junction held 4 bases outside the gene matches. This CDR3 is 12 amino acids long. Germline lookup yields CDR1 MNHNS and CDR2 SASEGT. The CDR3 bases are TGTGCCAGCAGTGCTAGGACAGGGCAGCAGTACTTC. Its protein product is CASSARTGQQYF.

Remarks on this clone: A junction boundary mismatches the germline segment, possibly from a read error. The chain carries TRBV7-7 and TRBJ2-5, with 11 bases fitting TRBD1. The CDR3 runs to 13 residues. Germline loops: CDR1 SSHAT, CDR2 FNYEAQ (reference sequence). The CDR3 spells CASRGQGEETQYF. The CDR3 nucleotides are TGTGCTAGCAGGGGACAGGGGGAAGAGACCCAGTACTTC. Filled out from reference TRBV7-7 and TRBJ2-5, the complete variable domain reads GAGVSQSPRYKVTKRGQDVTLRCDPISSHATLYWYQQALGQGPEFLTYFNYEAQPDKSGLPSDRFSAERPEGSISTLTIQRTEQRDSAMYRCASRGQGEETQYFGPGTRLLVL.

This chain connects TRBV30 to TRBJ2-3, with 7 positions matching TRBD2. This CDR3 spans 15 amino acids. Germline CDR1 is GTSNPN and CDR2 is SVGIG (reference sequence). V was pared by 2 bases and J by 2 bases, with 7 bases of the junction left unmatched. CDR3 loop: CAWSPGLGFTDTQYF. In DNA form, the CDR3 reads TGTGCCTGGAGTCCAGGACTAGGGTTCACAGATACGCAGTATTTT. Combining the CDR3 with reference TRBV30 and TRBJ2-3 gives the whole variable domain SQTIHQWPATLVQPVGSPLSLECTVEGTSNPNLYWYRQAAGRGLQLLFYSVGIGQISSEVPQNLSASRPQDRQFILSSKKLLLSDSGFYLCAWSPGLGFTDTQYFGPGTRLTVL.

The chain couples TRBV7-8 to TRBJ1-1; no firm D call. Germline CDR1 reads SGHVS; CDR2 reads FQNEAQ. CDR3 length: 13 residues. Trimming left V 5 bases short and J 5 bases short, with 12 bases between. The CDR3 sequence is CASSQRRQTEAFF. As DNA, the CDR3 is TGTGCCAGCAGCCAAAGGCGACAAACTGAAGCTTTCTTT.

The chain links TRBV7-9 to TRBJ1-1; 7 bases are shared with TRBD1. CDR3 length: 13 residues. Germline values: CDR1 SEHNR, CDR2 FQNEAQ (reference sequence). V gave up 5 bases and J gave up 1 base; unmatched junction bases: 1. This CDR3 reads CASSRTGNTEAFF. In nucleotides, the CDR3 is TGTGCCAGCAGCCGGACAGGGAACACTGAAGCTTTCTTT.

The rearrangement links TRBV5-1 to TRBJ1-1; a possible D gene is TRBD1 (6 bases). The CDR3 is 15 amino acids. The V and J ends lost 5 bases and 5 bases respectively, with 19 bases between them. Germline V gene sequence: CDR1 SGHRS, CDR2 YFSETQ. The CDR3: CASSQGLGTVTEAFF. The CDR3 DNA is TGCGCCAGCAGTCAGGGGCTGGGGACGGTAACTGAAGCTTTCTTT.

The V and J genes are TRBV11-2 and TRBJ1-5; no reliable D call. The germline CDR1 and CDR2 sequences are SGHAT and FQNNGV. Trimming stripped 3 bases from V and 0 bases from J, with 9 bases between. The CDR3 has 15 amino acids. For the CDR3, the DNA is TGTGCCAGCAGCTTGGGCAGCTATAGCAATCAGCCCCAGCATTTT. Protein: CASSLGSYSNQPQHF.

This chain joins TRBV6-4 and TRBJ1-5, with 8 bases aligning to TRBD1. Germline CDR1 reads MRHNA; CDR2 reads SNTAGT. CDR3 length: 21 amino acids. V shed 2 bases and J 2 bases; nucleotides not matched to a gene: 20. CDR3 protein: CASSDTSEETGVSRGNQPQHF. The CDR3 DNA follows: TGTGCCAGCAGTGACACCTCAGAGGAGACAGGGGTTTCGAGGGGCAATCAGCCCCAGCATTTT.

The sample holds one count of this clone. This chain uses TRBV19 with TRBJ2-1; a possible D gene is TRBD1 (6 bases). Looked up from germline, CDR1 is LNHDA and CDR2 is SQIVND (reference sequence). V was clipped by 5 bases and J by 4 bases, with 12 bases between them. This CDR3 has 14 residues. CDR3 in amino acids: CASSLGAAYNEQFF. The CDR3 nucleotides read TGTGCCAGTAGTCTGGGGGCTGCTTACAATGAGCAGTTCTTC. The full variable domain, in which reference TRBV19 and TRBJ2-1 provide the parts outside the CDR3, is DGGITQSPKYLFRKEGQNVTLSCEQNLNHDAMYWYRQDPGQGLRLIYYSQIVNDFQKGDIAEGYSVSREKKESFPLTVTSAQKNPTAFYLCASSLGAAYNEQFFGPGTRLTVL.

This sequence joins TRBV11-2 and TRBJ1-6, with no clear D. Germline V lookup: CDR1 SGHAT, CDR2 FQNNGV. V lost 5 bases to trimming and J lost 11 bases, with 13 bases between them. The CDR3 extends over 13 amino acids. The CDR3 here is CASSTQRGAPLHF. The CDR3 DNA reads as TGTGCCAGCAGCACCCAGCGGGGAGCACCCCTCCACTTT.

V usage is TRBV18 and J usage is TRBJ1-2; 11 nucleotides line up with TRBD1. The CDR3 spans 17 residues. The germline CDR1 and CDR2 sequences are KGHSH and LQKENI. The ends lost 3 bases at V and 6 bases at J; junction bases unmatched: 12. As DNA, the CDR3 is TGTGCCAGCTCACCGGTCATAGGACAGGGGGCGATCCATGGCTACACCTTC. The encoded protein is CASSPVIGQGAIHGYTF.

The V gene is TRBV10-1, the J gene TRBJ2-5, with TRBD2 as a possible D gene (5 bases). The V gene's germline CDR1 is WNHNN and CDR2 SYGVQD (reference sequence). The CDR3 loop spans 21 amino acids. Trimming took off 9 bases at V and 0 bases at J, with 35 bases between the two ends. CDR3 sequence (DNA): TGCGCCAGGATCGTGGGAAAAGCGTCATCGTTAGGACTTAGGTACCAAGAGACCCAGTACTTC. It codes for CARIVGKASSLGLRYQETQYF.

The rearrangement links TRBV13 to TRBJ1-3; weak D call: TRBD1 (6 bases). Trimming cost V 4 bases and J 2 bases, with 12 bases left between them. Germline V gives CDR1 PRHDT, CDR2 FYEKMQ (reference sequence). The CDR3 totals 15 residues. CDR3 nucleotide sequence: TGTGCCAGCAGCTACGACAGGCTCGCTGGAAACACCATATATTTT. Translation: CASSYDRLAGNTIYF. Variable domain in full (rest from reference TRBV13 and TRBJ1-3): AAGVIQSPRHLIKEKRETATLKCYPIPRHDTVYWYQQGPGQDPQFLISFYEKMQSDKGSIPDRFSAQQFSDYHSELNMSSLELGDSALYFCASSYDRLAGNTIYFGEGSWLTVV.

The chain carries TRBV13 and TRBJ2-5, with a weak D call TRBD2 (6 bases). The end of the DNA is better explained by TRBJ2-7, so the J call may be wrong. This CDR3 is 14 amino acids long. Germline lookup yields CDR1 PRHDT and CDR2 FYEKMQ (reference sequence). The CDR3 loop is CASSPGGGFHEQYF. The CDR3 DNA reads as TGTGCCAGCAGCCCCGGGGGTGGTTTCCACGAGCAGTACTTC.

The chain combines TRBV30 with TRBJ1-5; 12 nucleotides match TRBD1. Germline CDR1 GTSNPN, CDR2 SVGIG (reference sequence). The CDR3 runs 16 residues. V lost 4 bases, J lost 6 bases, and 10 bases stayed unmatched. CDR3 loop: CAWNRTGTGGSQPQHF. DNA for the CDR3: TGTGCCTGGAATCGTACCGGGACAGGGGGCAGTCAGCCCCAGCATTTT.